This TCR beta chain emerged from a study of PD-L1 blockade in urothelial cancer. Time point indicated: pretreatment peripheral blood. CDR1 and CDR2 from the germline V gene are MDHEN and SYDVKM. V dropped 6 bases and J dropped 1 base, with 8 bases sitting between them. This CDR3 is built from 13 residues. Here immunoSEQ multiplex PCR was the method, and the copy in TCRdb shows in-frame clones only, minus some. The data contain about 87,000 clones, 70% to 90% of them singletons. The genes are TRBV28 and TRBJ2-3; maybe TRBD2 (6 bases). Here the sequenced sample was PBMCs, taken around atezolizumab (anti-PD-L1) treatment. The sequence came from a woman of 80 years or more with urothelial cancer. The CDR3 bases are TGTGCCAGCAGGGGCGGGGGCACAGATACGCAGTATTTT. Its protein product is CASRGGGTDTQYF.